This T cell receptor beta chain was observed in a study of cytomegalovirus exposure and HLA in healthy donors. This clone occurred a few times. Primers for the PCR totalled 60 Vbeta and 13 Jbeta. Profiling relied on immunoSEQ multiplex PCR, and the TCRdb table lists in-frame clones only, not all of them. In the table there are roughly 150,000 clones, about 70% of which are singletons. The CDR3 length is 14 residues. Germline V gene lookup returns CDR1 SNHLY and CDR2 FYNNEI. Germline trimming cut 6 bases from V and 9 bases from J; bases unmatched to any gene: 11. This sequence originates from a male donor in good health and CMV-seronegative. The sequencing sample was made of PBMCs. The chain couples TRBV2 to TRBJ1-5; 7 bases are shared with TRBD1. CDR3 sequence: CASSPDRARAPQHF. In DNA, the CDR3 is TGTGCCAGCAGCCCAGACAGGGCTAGAGCGCCCCAGCATTTT.